This TCR beta chain appears in the sequencing data of a study of shared clonotypes between healthy human individuals (dated by TCRdb to 2020 to 2021). Background for the entire study: The cohort comprised a couple of women and three men aged 18 to 49 years. Per donor, three plates each were used for CD4 naive and CD4 memory, two for CD8 naive, and one for CD8 memory. To estimate repertoire size and how much clonotype sharing occurs between individuals, the study deeply sequenced the blood TCR repertoires of five healthy adults. To increase sequencing depth and limit assay-specific biases, TCR repertoire library preparation and sequencing were carried out by different laboratories using diverse techniques. Between about 0.85 and 9.5 billion PBMCs per donor were obtained by leukapheresis.

Using the deep immunoSEQ assay, TCR CDR3 regions were amplified from genomic DNA by multiplex PCR. Extracted genomic DNA from each cell subset was spread evenly across all wells of several immunoSEQ 96-well plates, with each plate serving as a replicate. For sorted subsets, about 200 ng genomic DNA, equal to 30,000 to 35,000 T cell genomes, was loaded into each replicate PCR. Purified libraries were quantified with a Qubit 3.0 fluorometer, sized on a Bioanalyzer 2100, and re-quantified with the KAPA Library Quantification kit. Every immunoSEQ 96-well plate was sequenced on a dedicated single-read 150-cycle Illumina NextSeq 550 flow cell. As for how the authors treated the data: Because the immunoSEQ output included only junctional sequences and no quality scores, the filtering could not be the same as the filtering used for full-length reads. To assign V/J genes and CDR3, sequences were annotated using PyIR, a Python wrapper for IgBLAST v1.9, with IMGT germline references. Any read was removed if the V/J assignment was weak (E-value above 1e-6), the CDR3 was missing, or the read contained stop codons, out-of-frame junctions, or ambiguous translated residues. V3J clonotypes were defined as sequences sharing the same inferred V gene, J gene, and CDR3 amino acid sequence. Percentage overlap between repertoires was computed as shared unique clonotypes divided by the size of the smaller repertoire. Richness of each repertoire was evaluated using RTK rarefaction, the Chao1 estimator, and Recon v2.1 estimates of unobserved clonotypes. For all TCRbeta clonotypes obtained by the gDNA method from a few donors, generation probabilities were computed with OLGA. TCRdb stores this immuneACCESS table with in-frame sequences only. Part of the clones is absent; in the studies checked, under half of the shortfall reflects unresolved V genes, and no reason is known for the rest. V, J and clone size reflect that table, while D and trimming were determined from the DNA. This sample holds 2 million to 2.5 million clones; 90% to 96% were observed only once. Of the sample, 0.1% to 0.15% is held by the ten largest clones.

Donors were healthy HIV-negative adults with no recently reported acute infections or vaccinations. Every donor was a Caucasian adult living in Nashville, Tennessee, USA. Magnetic negative selection was used to enrich CD4+ T cells, after which naive cells were positively selected on CD45RA and the negative fraction became the memory subset. Blood was collected by leukapheresis, and PBMCs were isolated by Ficoll-Histopaque density gradient centrifugation and then cryopreserved in liquid nitrogen vapor phase. Purity and quantity of every magnetically sorted T cell population were checked by analytical flow cytometry. Genomic DNA was isolated from each sorted fraction and quantified by UV absorbance on a Nanodrop 2000c. Taken from the germline V gene, the CDR1 and CDR2 loops are SGHDN and FVKESK. The germline ends are 19 bases apart after V is trimmed by 4 bases and J by 6 bases. The CDR3 covers 15 residues, taking in both the cysteine and the phenylalanine. The read is trimmed to its CDR3 DNA, 45 bases read in frame from base 1.

Findings and caveats that apply to the study as a whole: Sampling was limited to blood, and TCR repertoires in tissue likely differ from TCR repertoires in blood. Rarefaction of sorted-subset datasets indicated incomplete sequencing despite the large sequencing depth. Compared with non-shared clonotypes, clonotypes shared by all four sorted-subset donors had higher generation probabilities. When four donors were compared, the shared fraction of clonotypes was around 4.6% for naive CD4, around 3.5% for naive CD8, roughly 2.5% for memory CD4, and 0.35% to 0.4% for memory CD8. The genetic and exposure-history diversity represented was limited by the small number of donors. Estimated clonotype richness was generally larger for naive than for memory subsets. Pairwise subsampling led to the expectation that sequencing depth would affect the degree of clonotype sharing among donors.

Comment on this clone: Its antigen is currently not known. Base qualities are not provided; no much larger clone lies one nucleotide away.

The sequence joins TRBV14 to TRBJ2-7, with the D gene not confidently named. Sequenced input: naive CD4+ T cells sorted from blood. The meaning of the sample's cell subset or site label: CD45RA+ positively selected. The TCR was taken from a young man in good health. The CDR3 protein sequence reads: CASSPLSGGASEQYF. The DNA reads TGTGCCAGCAGCCCGCTATCTGGCGGTGCGTCCGAGCAGTACTTC.